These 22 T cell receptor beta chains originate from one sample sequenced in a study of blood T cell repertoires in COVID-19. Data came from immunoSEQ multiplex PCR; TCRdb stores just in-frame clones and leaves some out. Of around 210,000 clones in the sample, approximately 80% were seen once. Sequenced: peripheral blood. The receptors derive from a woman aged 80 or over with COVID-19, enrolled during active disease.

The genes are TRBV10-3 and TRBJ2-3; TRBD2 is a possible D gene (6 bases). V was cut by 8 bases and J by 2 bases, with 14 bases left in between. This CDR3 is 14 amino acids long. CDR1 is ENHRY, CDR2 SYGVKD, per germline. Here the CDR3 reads CAIGRGRTTDTQYF. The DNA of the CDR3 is TGTGCCATCGGGCGGGGCCGAACCACAGATACGCAGTATTTT.

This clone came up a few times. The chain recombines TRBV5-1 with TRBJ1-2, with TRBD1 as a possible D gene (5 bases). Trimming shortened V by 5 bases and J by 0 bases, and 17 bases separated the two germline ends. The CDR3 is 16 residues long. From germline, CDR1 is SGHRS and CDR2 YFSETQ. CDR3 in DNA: TGCGCCAGCAGTCATGGAGGGACCCAGGCTAACTATGGCTACACCTTC. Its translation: CASSHGGTQANYGYTF.

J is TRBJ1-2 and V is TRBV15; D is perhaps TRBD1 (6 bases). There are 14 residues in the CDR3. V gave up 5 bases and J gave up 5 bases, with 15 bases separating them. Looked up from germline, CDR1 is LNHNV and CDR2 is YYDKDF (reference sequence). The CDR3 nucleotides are TGTGCCACCAGCGGACCGGGACAAATTTATGGCTACACCTTC. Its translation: CATSGPGQIYGYTF.

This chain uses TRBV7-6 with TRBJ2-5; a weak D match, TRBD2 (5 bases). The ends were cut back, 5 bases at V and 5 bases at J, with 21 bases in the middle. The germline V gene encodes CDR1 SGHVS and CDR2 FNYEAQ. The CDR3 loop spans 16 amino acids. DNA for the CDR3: TGTGCCAGCAGCCCCGGGGTGAAGCGGCCCTCGGAGACCCAGTACTTC. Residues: CASSPGVKRPSETQYF.

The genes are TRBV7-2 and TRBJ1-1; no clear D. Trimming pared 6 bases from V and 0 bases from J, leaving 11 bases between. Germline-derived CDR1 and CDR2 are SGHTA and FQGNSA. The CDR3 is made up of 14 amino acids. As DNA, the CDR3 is TGTGCCAGCAGTACCGAGAGGATGAACACTGAAGCTTTCTTT. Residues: CASSTERMNTEAFF. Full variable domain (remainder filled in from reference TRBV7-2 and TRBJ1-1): GAGVSQSPSNKVTEKGKDVELRCDPISGHTALYWYRQSLGQGLEFLIYFQGNSAPDKSGLPSDRFSAERTGGSVSTLTIQRTQQEDSAVYLCASSTERMNTEAFFGQGTRLTVV.

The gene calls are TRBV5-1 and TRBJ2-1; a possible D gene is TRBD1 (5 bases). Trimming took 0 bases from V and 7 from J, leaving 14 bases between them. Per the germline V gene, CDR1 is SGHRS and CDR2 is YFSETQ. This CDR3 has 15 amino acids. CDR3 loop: CASSLEGQVNNEQFF. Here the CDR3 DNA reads TGCGCCAGCAGCTTGGAGGGGCAGGTTAATAATGAGCAGTTCTTC.

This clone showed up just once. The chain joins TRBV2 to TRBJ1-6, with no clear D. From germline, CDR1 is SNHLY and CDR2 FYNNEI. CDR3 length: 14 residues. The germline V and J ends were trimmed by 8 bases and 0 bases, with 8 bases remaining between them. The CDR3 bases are TGTGCCAGCGGCCAAAGCTCCTATAATTCACCCCTCCACTTT. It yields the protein CASGQSSYNSPLHF.

CDR3 protein: CASSPTQEPNREAFF. CDR3 DNA sequence: TGTGCCAGCTCACCAACACAGGAGCCAAATCGCGAAGCTTTCTTT. This chain joins TRBV18 and TRBJ1-1, with D perhaps TRBD1 (5 bases). This CDR3 has 15 residues. From germline, CDR1 is KGHSH and CDR2 LQKENI. With 2 bases removed from V and 8 bases from J, the gap between germline ends came to 18 bases. The full variable domain, completed using reference TRBV18 and TRBJ1-1, is NAGVMQNPRHLVRRRGQEARLRCSPMKGHSHVYWYRQLPEEGLKFMVYLQKENIIDESGMPKERFSAEFPKEGPSILRIQQVVRGDSAAYFCASSPTQEPNREAFFGQGTRLTVV.

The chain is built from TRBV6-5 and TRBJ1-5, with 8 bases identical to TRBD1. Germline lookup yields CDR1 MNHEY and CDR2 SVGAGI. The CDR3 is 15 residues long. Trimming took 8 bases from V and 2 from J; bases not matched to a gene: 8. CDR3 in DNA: TGTGCCAGCGTACAGGGGGGTTGGCGCAATCAGCCCCAGCATTTT. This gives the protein CASVQGGWRNQPQHF.

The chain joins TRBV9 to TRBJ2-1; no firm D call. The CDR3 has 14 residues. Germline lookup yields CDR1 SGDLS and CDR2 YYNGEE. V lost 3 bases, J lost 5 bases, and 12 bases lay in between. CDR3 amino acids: CASSDSVRDNEQFF. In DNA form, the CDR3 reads TGTGCCAGCAGCGATTCCGTCCGAGACAATGAGCAGTTCTTC.

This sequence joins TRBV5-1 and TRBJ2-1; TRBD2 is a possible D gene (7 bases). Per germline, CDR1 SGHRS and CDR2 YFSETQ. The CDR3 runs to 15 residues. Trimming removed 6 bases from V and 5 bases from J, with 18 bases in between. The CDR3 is CASTLGGRTNNEQFF. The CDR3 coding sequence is TGCGCCAGCACACTCGGGGGGCGAACTAACAATGAGCAGTTCTTC. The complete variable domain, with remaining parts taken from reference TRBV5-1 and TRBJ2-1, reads KAGVTQTPRYLIKTRGQQVTLSCSPISGHRSVSWYQQTPGQGLQFLFEYFSETQRNKGNFPGRFSGRQFSNSRSEMNVSTLELGDSALYLCASTLGGRTNNEQFFGPGTRLTVL.

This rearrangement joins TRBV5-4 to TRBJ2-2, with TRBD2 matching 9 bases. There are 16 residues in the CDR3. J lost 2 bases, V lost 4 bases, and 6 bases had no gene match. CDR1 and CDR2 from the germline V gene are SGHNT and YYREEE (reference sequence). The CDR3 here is CASSRMTSGNTGELFF. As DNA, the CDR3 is TGTGCCAGCAGCAGAATGACTAGCGGCAACACCGGGGAGCTGTTTTTT.

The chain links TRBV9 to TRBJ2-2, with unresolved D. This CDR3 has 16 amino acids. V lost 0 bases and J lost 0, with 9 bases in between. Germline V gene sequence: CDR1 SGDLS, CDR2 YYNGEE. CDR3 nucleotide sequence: TGTGCCAGCAGCGTAGACATCAGGCCGAACACCGGGGAGCTGTTTTTT. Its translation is CASSVDIRPNTGELFF.

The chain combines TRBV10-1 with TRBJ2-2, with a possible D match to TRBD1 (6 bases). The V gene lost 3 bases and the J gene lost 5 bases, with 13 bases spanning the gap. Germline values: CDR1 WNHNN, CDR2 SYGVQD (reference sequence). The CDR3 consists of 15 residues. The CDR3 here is CASSDAGTKTGELFF. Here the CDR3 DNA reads TGCGCCAGCAGTGACGCCGGGACAAAGACCGGGGAGCTGTTTTTT.

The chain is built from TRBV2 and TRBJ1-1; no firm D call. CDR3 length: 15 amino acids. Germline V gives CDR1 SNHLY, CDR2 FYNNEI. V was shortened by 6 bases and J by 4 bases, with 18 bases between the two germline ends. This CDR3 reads CASRRDVGRSTEAFF. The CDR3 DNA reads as TGTGCCAGCAGACGAGATGTTGGGAGGAGCACTGAAGCTTTCTTT.

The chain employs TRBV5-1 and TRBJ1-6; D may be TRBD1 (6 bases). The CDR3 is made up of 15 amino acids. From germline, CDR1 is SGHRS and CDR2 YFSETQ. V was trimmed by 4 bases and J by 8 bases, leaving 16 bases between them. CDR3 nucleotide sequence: TGCGCCAGCAGCCCCCGGACAGCGTTCGATTCACCCCTCCACTTT. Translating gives CASSPRTAFDSPLHF. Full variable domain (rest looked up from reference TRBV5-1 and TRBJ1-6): KAGVTQTPRYLIKTRGQQVTLSCSPISGHRSVSWYQQTPGQGLQFLFEYFSETQRNKGNFPGRFSGRQFSNSRSEMNVSTLELGDSALYLCASSPRTAFDSPLHFGNGTRLTVT.

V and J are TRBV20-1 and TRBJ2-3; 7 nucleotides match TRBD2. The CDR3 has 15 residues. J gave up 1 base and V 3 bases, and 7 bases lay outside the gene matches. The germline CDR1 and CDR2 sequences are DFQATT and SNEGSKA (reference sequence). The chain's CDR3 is CSASRTAGGTDTQYF. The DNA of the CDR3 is TGCAGTGCTAGTCGGACTGCGGGGGGCACAGATACGCAGTATTTT.

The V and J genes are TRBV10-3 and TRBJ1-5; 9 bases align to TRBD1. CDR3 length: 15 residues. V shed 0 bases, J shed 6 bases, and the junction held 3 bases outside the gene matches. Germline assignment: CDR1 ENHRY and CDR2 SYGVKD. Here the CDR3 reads CAISESETGGQPQHF. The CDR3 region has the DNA TGTGCCATCAGTGAGTCTGAGACAGGGGGTCAGCCCCAGCATTTT.

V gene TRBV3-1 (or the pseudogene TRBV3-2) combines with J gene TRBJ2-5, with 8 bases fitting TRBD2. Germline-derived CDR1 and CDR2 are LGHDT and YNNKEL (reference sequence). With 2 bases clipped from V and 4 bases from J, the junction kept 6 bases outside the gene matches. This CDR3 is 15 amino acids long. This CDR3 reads CASSQSGGRRETQYF. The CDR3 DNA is TGTGCCAGCAGCCAAAGCGGGGGCAGGCGAGAGACCCAGTACTTC.

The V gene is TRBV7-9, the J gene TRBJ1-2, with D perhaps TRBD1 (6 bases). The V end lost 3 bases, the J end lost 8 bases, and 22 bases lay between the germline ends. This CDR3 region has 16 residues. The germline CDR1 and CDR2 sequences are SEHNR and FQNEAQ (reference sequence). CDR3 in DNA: TGTGCCAGCAGCTTTTCATACAGGGAAAAGGTGGGAGGCTACACCTTC. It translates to CASSFSYREKVGGYTF.

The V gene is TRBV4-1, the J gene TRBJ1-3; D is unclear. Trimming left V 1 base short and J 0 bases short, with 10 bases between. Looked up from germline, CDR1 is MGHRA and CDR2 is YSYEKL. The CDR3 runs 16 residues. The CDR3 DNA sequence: TGCGCCAGCAGCCAAGCAGTCCGGGACTCTGGAAACACCATATATTTT. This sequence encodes CASSQAVRDSGNTIYF.

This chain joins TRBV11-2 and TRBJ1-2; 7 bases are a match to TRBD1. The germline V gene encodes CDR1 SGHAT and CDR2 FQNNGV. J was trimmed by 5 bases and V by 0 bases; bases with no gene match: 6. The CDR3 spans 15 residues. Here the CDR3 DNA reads TGTGCCAGCAGCTTAGATCAGACAGGGTGGTATGGCTACACCTTC. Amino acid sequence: CASSLDQTGWYGYTF. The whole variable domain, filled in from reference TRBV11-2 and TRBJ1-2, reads EAGVAQSPRYKIIEKRQSVAFWCNPISGHATLYWYQQILGQGPKLLIQFQNNGVVDDSQLPKDRFSAERLKGVDSTLKIQPAKLEDSAVYLCASSLDQTGWYGYTFGSGTRLTVV.